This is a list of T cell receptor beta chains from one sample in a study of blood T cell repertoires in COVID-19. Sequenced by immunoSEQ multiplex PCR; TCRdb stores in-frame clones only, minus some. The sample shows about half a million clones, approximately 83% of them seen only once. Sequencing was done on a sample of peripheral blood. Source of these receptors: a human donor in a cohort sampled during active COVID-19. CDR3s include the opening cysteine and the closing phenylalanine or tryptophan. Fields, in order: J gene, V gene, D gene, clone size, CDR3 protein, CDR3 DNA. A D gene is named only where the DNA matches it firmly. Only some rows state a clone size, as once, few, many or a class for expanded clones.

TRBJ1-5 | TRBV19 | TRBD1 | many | CASSITKTGLGQPQHF | TGTGCCAGTAGTATAACCAAGACAGGGTTGGGTCAGCCCCAGCATTTT
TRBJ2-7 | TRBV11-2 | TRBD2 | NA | CASSRSPASGSHEQYF | TGTGCCAGCAGTCGTTCTCCTGCTAGCGGGAGTCACGAGCAGTACTTC
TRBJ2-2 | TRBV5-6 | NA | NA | CASRRDVGELFF | TGTGCCAGCAGGCGGGACGTCGGGGAGCTGTTTTTT
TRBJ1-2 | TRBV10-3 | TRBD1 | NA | CATGQGELVSGYTF | TGTGCCACGGGACAGGGGGAGTTAGTGAGTGGCTACACCTTC
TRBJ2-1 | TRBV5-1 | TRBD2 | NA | CASSPLSGRAYNEQFF | TGCGCCAGCAGCCCCCTTAGCGGGAGGGCCTACAATGAGCAGTTCTTC
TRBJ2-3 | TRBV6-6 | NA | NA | CASSYGGTGTDTQYF | TGTGCCAGCAGTTACGGCGGGACGGGCACAGATACGCAGTATTTT
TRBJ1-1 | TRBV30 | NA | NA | CAWKFGGRTEAFF | TGTGCCTGGAAATTTGGGGGGAGAACTGAAGCTTTCTTT
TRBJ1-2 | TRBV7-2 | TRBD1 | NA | CASSLRGTGMIINYGYTF | TGTGCCAGCAGCTTACGGGGGACAGGGATGATTATAAACTATGGCTACACCTTC
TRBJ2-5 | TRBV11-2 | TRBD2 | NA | CASSQSGLAGETTQYF | TGTGCCAGCAGCCAATCGGGACTAGCGGGAGAAACGACCCAGTACTTC
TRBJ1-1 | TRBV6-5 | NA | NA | CASSHRDNTEAFF | TGTGCCAGCAGTCACAGGGATAACACTGAAGCTTTCTTT